Listed here are 31 T cell receptor beta chains from one sample, sequenced in a study of long-term antiretroviral therapy in people with HIV. Survey level was the resolution at which the v3.0 immunoSEQ assay ran. Measured with immunoSEQ multiplex PCR; TCRdb has only the in-frame clones, and not every one. This sample has 20,000 to 25,000 clones, with under 85% found just once. Sequenced here: unsorted PBMCs, sampled 1.1 years before starting antiretroviral therapy. Receptors originate from a middle-aged woman with HIV.

The V gene is TRBV18, the J gene TRBJ1-3; 7 nucleotides agree with TRBD1. J gave up 2 bases and V 6 bases, and 1 base lay outside the gene matches. This CDR3 region has 13 residues. Germline V gene data show CDR1 as KGHSH and CDR2 as LQKENI. CDR3 amino acids: CASSTGAGNTIYF. Here the CDR3 DNA reads TGTGCCAGCTCCACAGGGGCTGGAAACACCATATATTTT.

This clone was counted between two and nine times. CDR3 amino acids: CASSLGGQAFF. In DNA form, the CDR3 reads TGTGCCAGCAGCTTAGGGGGTCAAGCTTTCTTT. The chain recombines TRBV7-6 with TRBJ1-1; unclear D gene. Per germline, CDR1 SGHVS and CDR2 FNYEAQ. The V and J ends lost 1 base and 9 bases respectively, with 6 bases between them. The CDR3 contains 11 residues.

This chain uses TRBV5-6 with TRBJ2-5; no definite D call. The length of the CDR3 is 13 residues. In germline, CDR1 is SGHDT, CDR2 YYEEEE. Between the trimmed V and J ends, which lost 3 bases and 0 bases, there was a span of 6 bases. The CDR3 DNA follows: TGTGCCAGCAGCTCTGCCTACCAAGAGACCCAGTACTTC. Translated: CASSSAYQETQYF.

This sequence joins TRBV4-3 and TRBJ1-1, with 9 nucleotides matching TRBD1. The CDR3 is 15 residues long. Germline trimming cut 4 bases from V and 6 bases from J; bases unmatched to any gene: 9. Germline V gene data show CDR1 as LGHNA and CDR2 as YSLEER. The CDR3 here is CASSPETGGFSEAFF. DNA of the CDR3: TGCGCCAGCAGCCCCGAGACAGGGGGGTTCTCTGAAGCTTTCTTT.

This clone has only one observation. The V call is TRBV4-3, the J call TRBJ1-5; tentatively, D is TRBD1 (6 bases). This CDR3 has 17 amino acids. V was cut by 0 bases and J by 0 bases, with 12 bases left in between. Germline V lookup: CDR1 LGHNA, CDR2 YSLEER. As DNA, the CDR3 is TGCGCCAGCAGCCAAGATGCTAGGGGGAATAGCAATCAGCCCCAGCATTTT. Translating gives CASSQDARGNSNQPQHF.

This chain connects TRBV4-2 to TRBJ2-2; perhaps TRBD2 as D (5 bases). The CDR3 runs to 17 residues. Germline lookup yields CDR1 LGHNA and CDR2 YNFKEQ. Trimming stripped 0 bases from V and 5 bases from J, with 16 bases between. The CDR3 region is CASSQEIQAERTGELFF. As DNA, the CDR3 is TGTGCCAGCAGCCAAGAGATTCAAGCGGAGAGAACCGGGGAGCTGTTTTTT.

This chain connects TRBV6-5 to TRBJ1-6; D is possibly TRBD1 (5 bases). CDR1 is MNHEY, CDR2 SVGAGI, per germline. This CDR3 contains 14 residues. Trimming took off 3 bases at V and 7 bases at J, with 10 bases between the two ends. The CDR3 nucleotides are TGTGCCAGCAGTTATAGCCAGGGAAATTCACCCCTCCACTTT. Protein product: CASSYSQGNSPLHF.

This chain connects TRBV19 to TRBJ1-4, with D uncertain. V lost 3 bases to trimming and J lost 8 bases, with 7 bases between them. Germline assignment: CDR1 LNHDA and CDR2 SQIVND (reference sequence). This CDR3 contains 12 residues. The CDR3 sequence: CASSILKEKLFF. The DNA of the CDR3 is TGTGCCAGTAGTATTCTAAAAGAAAAACTGTTTTTT.

The chain carries TRBV19 and TRBJ1-2; weak D call: TRBD1 (6 bases). The CDR3 extends over 15 amino acids. Per germline, CDR1 LNHDA and CDR2 SQIVND (reference sequence). V was cut by 4 bases and J by 0 bases, with 12 bases left in between. The CDR3 coding sequence is TGTGCCAGTAGTACCCTTGGACAGACTAACTATGGCTACACCTTC. It specifies CASSTLGQTNYGYTF.

This chain joins TRBV19 and TRBJ1-5, with a weak D call TRBD1 (6 bases). The CDR3 consists of 15 residues. V lost 5 bases and J lost 7, with 18 bases in between. The germline V gene encodes CDR1 LNHDA and CDR2 SQIVND (reference sequence). The CDR3 DNA reads TGTGCCAGTAGTTCAACAGGGACGTTAAAGCAGCCCCAGCATTTT. As protein: CASSSTGTLKQPQHF.

The chain joins TRBV7-9 to TRBJ2-5; D may be TRBD1 or TRBD2 (5 bases each). The CDR3 has 13 residues. The V end was cut by 0 bases, the J end by 6 bases, with 8 bases between. CDR1 and CDR2 (germline): SEHNR, FQNEAQ (reference sequence). The CDR3 is CASSLAPGQTQYF. For the CDR3, the DNA is TGTGCCAGCAGCTTAGCCCCGGGGCAGACCCAGTACTTC.

This clone was observed a single time. V usage is TRBV7-2 and J usage is TRBJ1-4; D remains unclear. The V end was cut by 5 bases, the J end by 4 bases, with 11 bases between. Germline V gene lookup returns CDR1 SGHTA and CDR2 FQGNSA. This CDR3 region has 14 residues. CDR3 in amino acids: CASSQAWFNEKLFF. CDR3 nucleotides: TGTGCCAGCAGCCAGGCGTGGTTTAATGAAAAACTGTTTTTT.

This clone was seen just once. The V call is TRBV30, the J call TRBJ1-2, with no clear D. The length of the CDR3 is 15 residues. Germline CDR1 is GTSNPN and CDR2 is SVGIG (reference sequence). V was shortened by 0 bases and J by 1 base, with 12 bases between the two germline ends. The CDR3 bases are TGTGCCTGGAGTGTGTTGGCGGATTTTAACTATGGCTACACCTTC. Amino acids: CAWSVLADFNYGYTF.

The chain couples TRBV29-1 to TRBJ2-2, with 7 bases identical to TRBD1. The CDR3 is 12 residues long. After removal of 7 bases from V and 6 bases from J, the junction contained 5 bases not matched to a gene. The germline V gene has CDR1 SQVTM and CDR2 ANQGSEA. The CDR3, as DNA: TGCAGCGCACTTACAGGGGCCGGGGAGCTGTTTTTT. Amino acid sequence: CSALTGAGELFF.

DNA of the CDR3: TGTGCCAGCAGTGAAGGGCACGGTTACTATGGCTACACCTTC. Its translation is CASSEGHGYYGYTF. The rearrangement joins TRBV2 to TRBJ1-2; D not certain. Trimming stripped 1 base from V and 3 bases from J, with 9 bases between. The CDR3 spans 14 residues. Per germline, CDR1 SNHLY and CDR2 FYNNEI.

The chain carries TRBV19 and TRBJ1-5, with 7 bases lining up with TRBD1. V lost 4 bases to trimming and J lost 5 bases; unmatched junction nucleotides: 14. Germline-derived CDR1 and CDR2 are LNHDA and SQIVND (reference sequence). The CDR3 length is 17 residues. CDR3 region: CASSRQGGPVPDQPQHF. The CDR3 DNA follows: TGTGCCAGTAGTAGACAGGGTGGCCCTGTCCCGGATCAGCCCCAGCATTTT.

The chain is built from TRBV5-4 and TRBJ1-3, with D unclear. V was cut by 4 bases and J by 0 bases, with 11 bases left in between. The CDR3 covers 15 residues. Germline V gene lookup returns CDR1 SGHNT and CDR2 YYREEE (reference sequence). The CDR3 region is CASSLTPDSGNTIYF. CDR3 DNA sequence: TGTGCCAGCAGCCTTACGCCTGACTCTGGAAACACCATATATTTT. The whole variable domain, remainder taken from reference TRBV5-4 and TRBJ1-3, is ETGVTQSPTHLIKTRGQQVTLRCSSQSGHNTVSWYQQALGQGPQFIFQYYREEENGRGNFPPRFSGLQFPNYSSELNVNALELDDSALYLCASSLTPDSGNTIYFGEGSWLTVV.

This sequence joins TRBV19 and TRBJ1-2; TRBD1 matches 7 bases. J gave up 4 bases and V 4 bases, and 6 bases lay outside the gene matches. Germline V CDR1 and CDR2: LNHDA, SQIVND (reference sequence). The CDR3 is 14 amino acids. CDR3 DNA sequence: TGTGCCAGTAGTACCGGGGGACAGCTCTATGGCTACACCTTC. Its translation is CASSTGGQLYGYTF.

The chain links TRBV18 to TRBJ1-2; 7 positions match TRBD1. The CDR3 consists of 14 residues. Germline loops: CDR1 KGHSH, CDR2 LQKENI. Trimming cost V 6 bases and J 0 bases; bases outside gene matches: 4. The CDR3 sequence is CASSQDRSNYGYTF. The CDR3 DNA is TGTGCCAGCTCGCAGGACAGGTCTAACTATGGCTACACCTTC.

This chain joins TRBV5-6 and TRBJ1-3; the D is unclear. V was cut by 0 bases and J by 1 base, with 8 bases left in between. Germline CDR1 and CDR2: SGHDT and YYEEEE. There are 15 residues in the CDR3. The CDR3 spells CASSLAGRSGNTIYF. The CDR3, as DNA: TGTGCCAGCAGCTTGGCGGGCAGATCTGGAAACACCATATATTTT.

This clone has just a few counts. The genes are TRBV5-1 and TRBJ2-2; the match to TRBD1 covers 9 bases. J lost 6 bases, V lost 4 bases, and 16 bases had no gene match. CDR3 size: 18 residues. Germline V gene data show CDR1 as SGHRS and CDR2 as YFSETQ. The CDR3 DNA follows: TGCGCCAGCAGCCTGGGGAATAAGCCGGGACAGGGAGCCGGGGAGCTGTTTTTT. As protein: CASSLGNKPGQGAGELFF.

The V and J genes are TRBV4-1 and TRBJ2-7, with D tentatively TRBD2 (6 bases). The CDR3 is made up of 15 amino acids. V shed 0 bases and J shed 0 bases, with 9 bases lying between them. From germline, CDR1 is MGHRA and CDR2 YSYEKL. The CDR3 reads CASSQEPAGSYEQYF. The CDR3 DNA reads TGCGCCAGCAGCCAAGAACCAGCGGGCTCCTACGAGCAGTACTTC.

This sequence joins TRBV27 and TRBJ1-1, with 7 bases fitting TRBD1. After removal of 5 bases from V and 4 bases from J, the junction contained 10 bases not matched to a gene. The CDR3 totals 15 residues. Per the germline V gene, CDR1 is MNHEY and CDR2 is SMNVEV (reference sequence). For the CDR3, the DNA is TGTGCCAGCAGTCTCGGACAGGCTTTGGGCACTGAAGCTTTCTTT. Amino acids: CASSLGQALGTEAFF.

This sequence joins TRBV15 and TRBJ2-7; 8 positions agree with TRBD1. CDR1 LNHNV and CDR2 YYDKDF come from the germline V gene (reference sequence). V dropped 1 base and J dropped 3; count of bases not matched to a gene: 2. The CDR3 is made up of 14 amino acids. CDR3 bases: TGTGCCACCAGCAGAGCTGGACAGGGCTACGAGCAGTACTTC. Amino acids: CATSRAGQGYEQYF.

The CDR3 spells CASSWRQGAYYGYTF. As DNA, the CDR3 is TGTGCCAGTAGTTGGCGTCAGGGGGCTTACTATGGCTACACCTTC. The J gene is TRBJ1-2, the V gene TRBV19; 8 bases fit TRBD1. Trimming cost V 5 bases and J 3 bases; bases outside gene matches: 8. Per the germline V gene, CDR1 is LNHDA and CDR2 is SQIVND (reference sequence). The CDR3 is 15 amino acids. The full variable domain, completed using reference TRBV19 and TRBJ1-2, is DGGITQSPKYLFRKEGQNVTLSCEQNLNHDAMYWYRQDPGQGLRLIYYSQIVNDFQKGDIAEGYSVSREKKESFPLTVTSAQKNPTAFYLCASSWRQGAYYGYTFGSGTRLTVV.

The gene calls are TRBV29-1 and TRBJ2-7, with D perhaps matching TRBD1 or TRBD2 (6 bases each). Germline-derived CDR1 and CDR2 are SQVTM and ANQGSEA. Trimming pared 4 bases from V and 3 bases from J, leaving 16 bases between. This CDR3 comprises 14 residues. The CDR3, as DNA: TGCAGCGTTGGTGGGGGGCGGAAAAACTACGAGCAGTACTTC. The encoded protein is CSVGGGRKNYEQYF.

This chain links TRBV10-3 with TRBJ1-1; D is undetermined. Trimming stripped 4 bases from V and 7 bases from J, with 10 bases between. Germline CDR1 and CDR2: ENHRY and SYGVKD. This CDR3 has 12 residues. The CDR3 bases are TGTGCCATCAGTGGGGAACTATTTGAAGCTTTCTTT. This encodes CAISGELFEAFF.

The CDR3 DNA sequence: TGTGCCAGCAGTGTAACACAGGGGCCTCACGAGCAGTACTTC. Translating it yields CASSVTQGPHEQYF. The chain has TRBV2 and TRBJ2-7; TRBD1 matches 7 bases. CDR1 is SNHLY and CDR2 is FYNNEI in the germline V gene. The J segment lost 5 bases and the V segment lost 4 bases, leaving 8 bases of the junction unmatched. CDR3 length: 14 residues.

CDR3 protein: CASSRSAGTMNTEAFF. CDR3 nucleotide sequence: TGCGCCAGCAGCCGATCCGCCGGGACAATGAACACTGAAGCTTTCTTT. V and J are TRBV4-1 and TRBJ1-1; maybe TRBD1 (6 bases). V lost 4 bases to trimming and J lost 0 bases, with 15 bases between them. Germline loops: CDR1 MGHRA, CDR2 YSYEKL. The CDR3 is 16 residues long.

V is TRBV30 and J is TRBJ2-3, with 8 bases matching TRBD2. Germline lookup yields CDR1 GTSNPN and CDR2 SVGIG (reference sequence). CDR3 size: 15 residues. The J segment lost 3 bases and the V segment lost 2 bases, leaving 7 bases of the junction unmatched. CDR3 in DNA: TGTGCCTGGAGTACTGGACTAGCCGGAACAGATACGCAGTATTTT. Its protein is CAWSTGLAGTDTQYF.

The J gene is TRBJ2-7, the V gene TRBV6-5, with D possibly matching TRBD2 (6 bases). The CDR3 runs 12 residues. CDR1 MNHEY and CDR2 SVGAGI come from the germline V gene. Between the trimmed V and J ends, which lost 7 bases and 7 bases, there was a span of 14 bases. This CDR3 is CASNSGTGEQYF. DNA of the CDR3: TGTGCCAGCAATAGCGGCACGGGTGAGCAGTACTTC.